The 22 T cell receptor beta chains reported below all come from one sample, sequenced in a study of PD-1 blockade in classical Hodgkin lymphoma. Every single patient, without exception, relapsed after autologous stem cell transplantation, and brentuximab vedotin exposure varied. The repertoire was sequenced with immunoSEQ multiplex PCR; TCRdb's copy has only in-frame clones and lacks some. The sample shows under 20,000 clones, about 88% of them seen only once. The starting material was peripheral blood mononuclear cells (PBMCs), obtained at baseline. The receptor set was obtained from a human donor with classical Hodgkin lymphoma.

The count of this clone is one. The J gene is TRBJ2-6, the V gene TRBV5-1; D not resolved. V was pared by 0 bases and J by 0 bases, with 7 bases between. The CDR3 runs 16 residues. Germline CDR1 reads SGHRS; CDR2 reads YFSETQ. As DNA, the CDR3 is TGCGCCAGCAGCTTGGAGAGGCCCTCTGGGGCCAACGTCCTGACTTTC. This translates into CASSLERPSGANVLTF.

CDR3 in amino acids: CASSLIRGGGPEQFF. In DNA form, the CDR3 reads TGTGCCAGCAGCTTGATCCGGGGGGGCGGCCCTGAGCAGTTCTTC. This chain links TRBV5-6 with TRBJ2-1; 8 bases are shared with TRBD2. The germline gives CDR1 SGHDT, CDR2 YYEEEE. Trimming took 1 base from V and 9 from J; bases not matched to a gene: 9. The CDR3 sequence is 15 residues long. Full variable domain (rest looked up from reference TRBV5-6 and TRBJ2-1): DAGVTQSPTHLIKTRGQQVTLRCSPKSGHDTVSWYQQALGQGPQFIFQYYEEEERQRGNFPDRFSGHQFPNYSSELNVNALLLGDSALYLCASSLIRGGGPEQFFGPGTRLTVL.

J is TRBJ1-1 and V is TRBV21-1. TRBV21-1 is an annotated pseudogene. The CDR3 runs to 16 residues. The CDR3 region has the DNA TGTGCCAGCAGAGCTCCGCTATACACAATTCGCACTGAAGCTTTCTTT. Protein sequence: CASRAPLYTIRTEAFF.

This clone was seen a handful of times. The rearrangement uses TRBV5-6 and TRBJ2-1; D is uncertain. V was pared by 0 bases and J by 0 bases, with 10 bases between. Germline CDR1 is SGHDT and CDR2 is YYEEEE. CDR3 length: 16 amino acids. The CDR3 region has the DNA TGTGCCAGCAGCTTGGGAGATCGTCACTCCTACAATGAGCAGTTCTTC. Amino acids: CASSLGDRHSYNEQFF. The full variable domain, its missing parts supplied by reference TRBV5-6 and TRBJ2-1, is DAGVTQSPTHLIKTRGQQVTLRCSPKSGHDTVSWYQQALGQGPQFIFQYYEEEERQRGNFPDRFSGHQFPNYSSELNVNALLLGDSALYLCASSLGDRHSYNEQFFGPGTRLTVL.

J is TRBJ2-5 and V is TRBV19; D gene unclear. With 3 bases removed from V and 3 bases from J, the gap between germline ends came to 8 bases. This CDR3 has 13 amino acids. Germline V CDR1 and CDR2: LNHDA, SQIVND (reference sequence). The CDR3 DNA reads TGTGCCAGTAGTATTAAACAGAAAGAGACCCAGTACTTC. Protein product: CASSIKQKETQYF.

This clone was detected only a few times. J is TRBJ2-1 and V is TRBV7-7, with 12 bases fitting TRBD2. V trimming: 4 bases; J trimming: 4 bases; junction bases outside the gene matches: 2. The CDR3 is 15 residues long. Germline V gene lookup returns CDR1 SSHAT and CDR2 FNYEAQ (reference sequence). The chain's CDR3 is CASSSGLAGYNEQFF. In DNA, the CDR3 is TGTGCCAGCAGCTCCGGACTAGCGGGGTACAATGAGCAGTTCTTC.

The chain recombines TRBV25-1 with TRBJ2-7, with D tentatively TRBD1 or TRBD2 (5 bases each). The CDR3 is made up of 12 amino acids. The germline CDR1 and CDR2 sequences are MGHDK and SYGVNS. Trimming removed 5 bases from V and 3 bases from J, with 8 bases in between. The CDR3 DNA reads TGTGCCAGCAGTCCTGGGGGCTACGAGCAGTACTTC. Its protein product is CASSPGGYEQYF.

This clone appeared a few times. This chain joins TRBV12-5 and TRBJ2-1; 16 nucleotides match TRBD2. The germline V gene has CDR1 LGHNT and CDR2 FRNRAP. The CDR3 spans 17 residues. This chain's CDR3 is CAPLGLAGGSSYNEQFF. CDR3 bases: TGTGCCCCCTTGGGACTAGCGGGGGGGAGCTCCTACAATGAGCAGTTCTTC.

The gene calls are TRBV9 and TRBJ2-7; D remains unclear. Germline V gene sequence: CDR1 SGDLS, CDR2 YYNGEE. This CDR3 has 12 amino acids. Trimming pared 0 bases from V and 12 bases from J, leaving 13 bases between. Here the CDR3 DNA reads TGTGCCAGCAGCGTAGTGGCCGCCGATACGTACTTC. Encoded protein: CASSVVAADTYF.

The CDR3 sequence is CASSYSARNTIYF. The CDR3 coding sequence is TGTGCCAGCAGTTACTCGGCCCGAAACACCATATATTTT. This chain links TRBV6-9 with TRBJ1-3, with D uncertain. V was clipped by 3 bases and J by 5 bases, with 8 bases between them. Germline assignment: CDR1 MNHGY and CDR2 SVAAGI. CDR3 size: 13 residues.

Only one count was recorded for this clone. The chain couples TRBV7-2 to TRBJ1-1; no definite D call. Trimming removed 3 bases at V and 6 bases at J, with 8 bases between. The length of the CDR3 is 12 residues. Germline CDR1 is SGHTA and CDR2 is FQGNSA. The CDR3 bases are TGTGCCAGCAGCTTCAACGGGGCTGAAGCTTTCTTT. This gives the protein CASSFNGAEAFF.

The chain uses TRBV6-4 and TRBJ2-7; 7 bases align to TRBD2. V trimming: 11 bases; J trimming: 2 bases; junction bases outside the gene matches: 0. The length of the CDR3 is 10 residues. Per germline, CDR1 MRHNA and CDR2 SNTAGT. CDR3 protein: CAGGAYEQYF. CDR3 bases: TGTGCCGGGGGGGCCTACGAGCAGTACTTC.

This rearrangement joins TRBV5-5 to TRBJ1-1; D may be TRBD1 (5 bases). The CDR3 runs to 13 residues. Germline V lookup: CDR1 SGHKS, CDR2 YYEKEE (reference sequence). The V end was cut by 4 bases, the J end by 7 bases, with 14 bases between. CDR3 DNA: TGTGCCAGCAGCCCCAGGGATTTCGGTGAAGCTTTCTTT. As protein: CASSPRDFGEAFF.

The rearrangement links TRBV4-3 to TRBJ2-3; 8 bases are a match to TRBD2. V lost 1 base to trimming and J lost 1 base; unmatched junction nucleotides: 1. Germline CDR1 LGHNA, CDR2 YSLEER. This CDR3 contains 15 residues. CDR3 DNA sequence: TGCGCCAGCAGCCAAGGGCGGGGGGGCACAGATACGCAGTATTTT. Its translation is CASSQGRGGTDTQYF.

J is TRBJ1-5 and V is TRBV21-1; no check of the table's D call, TRBD1, against the DNA was made. TRBV21-1 has pseudogene status. The CDR3 has 13 residues. Here the CDR3 DNA reads TGTGCCAGCAGGGTTGAACCCAGGCAGCCCCAGCATTTT. Encoded protein: CASRVEPRQPQHF.

The chain carries TRBV18 and TRBJ2-7; possible D gene TRBD1, 5 bases. From germline, CDR1 is KGHSH and CDR2 LQKENI. Between the trimmed V and J ends, which lost 0 bases and 3 bases, there was a span of 6 bases. The CDR3 runs 13 residues. CDR3 residues: CASSPPDIYEQYF. CDR3 coding DNA: TGTGCCAGCTCACCACCGGACATCTACGAGCAGTACTTC. Supplemented by reference TRBV18 and TRBJ2-7, the full variable domain reads NAGVMQNPRHLVRRRGQEARLRCSPMKGHSHVYWYRQLPEEGLKFMVYLQKENIIDESGMPKERFSAEFPKEGPSILRIQQVVRGDSAAYFCASSPPDIYEQYFGPGTRLTVT.

This clone was detected a few times. The chain links TRBV6-1 to TRBJ2-1; 9 nucleotides line up with TRBD2. Germline V CDR1 and CDR2: MNHNS, SASEGT. V lost 9 bases and J lost 9; bases outside the gene matches: 9. The CDR3 extends over 13 amino acids. Here the CDR3 reads CASTGTSLSEQFF. The CDR3 DNA reads TGTGCCAGTACCGGGACTAGCCTTTCTGAGCAGTTCTTC.

The chain carries TRBV6-1 and TRBJ2-5; D unresolved. CDR3 length equals 16 residues. Germline CDR1 reads MNHNS; CDR2 reads SASEGT. V was pared by 0 bases and J by 5 bases, with 16 bases between. The CDR3: CASSEASALGGETQYF. CDR3 nucleotide sequence: TGTGCCAGCAGTGAAGCCAGCGCCCTCGGTGGGGAGACCCAGTACTTC.

This clone was recorded a few times. The chain employs TRBV4-2 and TRBJ2-1; 7 positions agree with TRBD1. Looked up from germline, CDR1 is LGHNA and CDR2 is YNFKEQ. The ends lost 4 bases at V and 3 bases at J; junction bases unmatched: 6. The CDR3 has 15 amino acids. CDR3 region: CASSPPGQRYNEQFF. For the CDR3, the DNA is TGTGCCAGCAGCCCCCCGGGACAGCGCTACAATGAGCAGTTCTTC.

This chain uses TRBV28 with TRBJ2-4; TRBD1 matches 9 bases. This CDR3 is 16 amino acids long. V was pared by 5 bases and J by 3 bases, with 8 bases of the junction left unmatched. Germline values: CDR1 MDHEN, CDR2 SYDVKM. The CDR3 DNA reads as TGTGCCAGCAGTACCGGACAGGGGCTGGGCAAAAACATTCAGTACTTC. This translates into CASSTGQGLGKNIQYF.

The rearrangement joins TRBV27 to TRBJ2-1; TRBD2 matches at 7 bases. CDR1 is MNHEY, CDR2 SMNVEV, per germline (reference sequence). V lost 5 bases and J lost 3; bases outside the gene matches: 4. This CDR3 is built from 14 residues. The chain's CDR3 is CASSPGRDYNEQFF. In DNA form, the CDR3 reads TGTGCCAGCAGTCCAGGGAGGGACTACAATGAGCAGTTCTTC.

The V call is TRBV19, the J call TRBJ1-2; no firm D call. Trimming took off 6 bases at V and 2 bases at J, with 13 bases between the two ends. The germline CDR1 and CDR2 sequences are LNHDA and SQIVND (reference sequence). This CDR3 contains 14 residues. Here the CDR3 DNA reads TGTGCCAGTAGCGGGAGAACGCGCAACTATGGCTACACCTTC. Encoded protein: CASSGRTRNYGYTF.